These T cell receptor beta chains were read from a single sample in a study of cytomegalovirus exposure and HLA in healthy donors. The method was immunoSEQ multiplex PCR; TCRdb's version includes in-frame clones alone and lacks a portion of them. This table holds about 78,000 clones, roughly 83% found once. Specimen: PBMCs. Every receptor here comes from a woman in her 50s in good health and CMV-seronegative. Both conserved end residues are part of each CDR3. A D gene is named only where the DNA matches it firmly. Not every row has a clone size; where given, it reads once, few, many or a size class.

>TRBV30|TRBJ2-3|-|-
CAWSVHPDTQYF
TGTGCCTGGAGTGTCCATCCAGATACGCAGTATTTT
>TRBV21-1|TRBJ2-7|-|once
CASTGRNSYEQYF
TGTGCCAGCACAGGGAGGAACTCCTACGAGCAGTACTTC
>TRBV29-1|TRBJ1-5|TRBD1|few
CSVYDRGEGQPQHF
TGCAGCGTCTATGACAGGGGGGAGGGTCAGCCCCAGCATTTT
>TRBV19|TRBJ1-4|-|-
CASSIGPGSSEKLFF
TGTGCCAGTAGTATAGGTCCCGGTAGTTCTGAAAAACTGTTTTTT
>TRBV29-1|TRBJ2-1|-|once
CSVERGEQFF
TGCAGCGTTGAAAGGGGAGAGCAGTTCTTC
>TRBV15|TRBJ1-2|-|-
CATSRDRGGSGYTF
TGTGCCACCAGCAGAGATCGGGGGGGGTCCGGCTACACCTTC
>TRBV27|TRBJ2-7|TRBD2|-
CASSPRTSATYEQYF
TGTGCCAGCAGTCCCAGGACTAGCGCTACCTACGAGCAGTACTTC
>TRBV19|TRBJ1-5|TRBD1|-
CASSIVTGVDQPQHF
TGTGCCAGTAGTATAGTAACAGGGGTTGATCAGCCCCAGCATTTT
>TRBV27|TRBJ1-5|-|-
CASRAGNQPQHF
TGTGCCAGCAGGGCAGGGAATCAGCCCCAGCATTTT
>TRBV27|TRBJ1-2|-|-
CASSPQGSHGYTF
TGTGCCAGCAGCCCCCAGGGGAGCCATGGCTACACCTTC
>TRBV5-4|TRBJ1-1|TRBD1|-
CASSARDRGNTEAFF
TGTGCCAGCAGCGCACGGGACAGGGGAAACACTGAAGCTTTCTTT
>TRBV6-6|TRBJ2-5|TRBD2|few
CASSFTSGYTQETQYF
TGTGCCAGCAGTTTTACTAGCGGGTACACTCAAGAGACCCAGTACTTC
>TRBV5-1|TRBJ2-1|TRBD1|-
CASGEQGVNNEQFF
TGCGCCAGCGGAGAGCAGGGGGTTAACAATGAGCAGTTCTTC
>TRBV28|TRBJ1-4|-|-
CAILGTTENEKLFF
TGTGCCATCCTAGGAACGACGGAGAATGAAAAACTGTTTTTT
>TRBV19|TRBJ1-1|-|-
CASSHGTLNTEAFF
TGTGCCAGTAGCCACGGGACATTGAACACTGAAGCTTTCTTT
>TRBV29-1|TRBJ1-1|-|-
CSTSVQRAEAFF
TGCAGCACCTCTGTCCAGAGGGCTGAAGCTTTCTTT
>TRBV19|TRBJ1-5|-|few
CASSMEQMSNQPQHF
TGTGCCAGTAGTATGGAGCAAATGAGCAATCAGCCCCAGCATTTT
>TRBV19|TRBJ2-3|TRBD2|-
CASRLAPGDTQYF
TGTGCCAGTCGACTAGCCCCCGGGGATACGCAGTATTTT
>TRBV13|TRBJ2-3|-|-
CASSPFGGRGADTQYF
TGTGCCAGCAGCCCCTTTGGGGGCAGGGGTGCAGATACGCAGTATTTT
>TRBV5-1|TRBJ2-7|-|-
CASSLGTAGRDEQYF
TGCGCCAGCAGCTTAGGGACAGCGGGCCGGGACGAGCAGTACTTC
>TRBV6-1|TRBJ1-2|-|-
CASSEAGYGYTF
TGTGCCAGCAGTGAAGCCGGCTATGGCTACACCTTC
>TRBV4-1|TRBJ1-6|-|-
CASSRYDGGMGSPLHF
TGCGCCAGCAGCCGTTATGACGGGGGAATGGGATCACCCCTCCACTTT
>TRBV6-1|TRBJ2-6|-|-
CASSNRAAGANVLTF
TGTGCCAGCAGTAACAGGGCAGCTGGGGCCAACGTCCTGACTTTC